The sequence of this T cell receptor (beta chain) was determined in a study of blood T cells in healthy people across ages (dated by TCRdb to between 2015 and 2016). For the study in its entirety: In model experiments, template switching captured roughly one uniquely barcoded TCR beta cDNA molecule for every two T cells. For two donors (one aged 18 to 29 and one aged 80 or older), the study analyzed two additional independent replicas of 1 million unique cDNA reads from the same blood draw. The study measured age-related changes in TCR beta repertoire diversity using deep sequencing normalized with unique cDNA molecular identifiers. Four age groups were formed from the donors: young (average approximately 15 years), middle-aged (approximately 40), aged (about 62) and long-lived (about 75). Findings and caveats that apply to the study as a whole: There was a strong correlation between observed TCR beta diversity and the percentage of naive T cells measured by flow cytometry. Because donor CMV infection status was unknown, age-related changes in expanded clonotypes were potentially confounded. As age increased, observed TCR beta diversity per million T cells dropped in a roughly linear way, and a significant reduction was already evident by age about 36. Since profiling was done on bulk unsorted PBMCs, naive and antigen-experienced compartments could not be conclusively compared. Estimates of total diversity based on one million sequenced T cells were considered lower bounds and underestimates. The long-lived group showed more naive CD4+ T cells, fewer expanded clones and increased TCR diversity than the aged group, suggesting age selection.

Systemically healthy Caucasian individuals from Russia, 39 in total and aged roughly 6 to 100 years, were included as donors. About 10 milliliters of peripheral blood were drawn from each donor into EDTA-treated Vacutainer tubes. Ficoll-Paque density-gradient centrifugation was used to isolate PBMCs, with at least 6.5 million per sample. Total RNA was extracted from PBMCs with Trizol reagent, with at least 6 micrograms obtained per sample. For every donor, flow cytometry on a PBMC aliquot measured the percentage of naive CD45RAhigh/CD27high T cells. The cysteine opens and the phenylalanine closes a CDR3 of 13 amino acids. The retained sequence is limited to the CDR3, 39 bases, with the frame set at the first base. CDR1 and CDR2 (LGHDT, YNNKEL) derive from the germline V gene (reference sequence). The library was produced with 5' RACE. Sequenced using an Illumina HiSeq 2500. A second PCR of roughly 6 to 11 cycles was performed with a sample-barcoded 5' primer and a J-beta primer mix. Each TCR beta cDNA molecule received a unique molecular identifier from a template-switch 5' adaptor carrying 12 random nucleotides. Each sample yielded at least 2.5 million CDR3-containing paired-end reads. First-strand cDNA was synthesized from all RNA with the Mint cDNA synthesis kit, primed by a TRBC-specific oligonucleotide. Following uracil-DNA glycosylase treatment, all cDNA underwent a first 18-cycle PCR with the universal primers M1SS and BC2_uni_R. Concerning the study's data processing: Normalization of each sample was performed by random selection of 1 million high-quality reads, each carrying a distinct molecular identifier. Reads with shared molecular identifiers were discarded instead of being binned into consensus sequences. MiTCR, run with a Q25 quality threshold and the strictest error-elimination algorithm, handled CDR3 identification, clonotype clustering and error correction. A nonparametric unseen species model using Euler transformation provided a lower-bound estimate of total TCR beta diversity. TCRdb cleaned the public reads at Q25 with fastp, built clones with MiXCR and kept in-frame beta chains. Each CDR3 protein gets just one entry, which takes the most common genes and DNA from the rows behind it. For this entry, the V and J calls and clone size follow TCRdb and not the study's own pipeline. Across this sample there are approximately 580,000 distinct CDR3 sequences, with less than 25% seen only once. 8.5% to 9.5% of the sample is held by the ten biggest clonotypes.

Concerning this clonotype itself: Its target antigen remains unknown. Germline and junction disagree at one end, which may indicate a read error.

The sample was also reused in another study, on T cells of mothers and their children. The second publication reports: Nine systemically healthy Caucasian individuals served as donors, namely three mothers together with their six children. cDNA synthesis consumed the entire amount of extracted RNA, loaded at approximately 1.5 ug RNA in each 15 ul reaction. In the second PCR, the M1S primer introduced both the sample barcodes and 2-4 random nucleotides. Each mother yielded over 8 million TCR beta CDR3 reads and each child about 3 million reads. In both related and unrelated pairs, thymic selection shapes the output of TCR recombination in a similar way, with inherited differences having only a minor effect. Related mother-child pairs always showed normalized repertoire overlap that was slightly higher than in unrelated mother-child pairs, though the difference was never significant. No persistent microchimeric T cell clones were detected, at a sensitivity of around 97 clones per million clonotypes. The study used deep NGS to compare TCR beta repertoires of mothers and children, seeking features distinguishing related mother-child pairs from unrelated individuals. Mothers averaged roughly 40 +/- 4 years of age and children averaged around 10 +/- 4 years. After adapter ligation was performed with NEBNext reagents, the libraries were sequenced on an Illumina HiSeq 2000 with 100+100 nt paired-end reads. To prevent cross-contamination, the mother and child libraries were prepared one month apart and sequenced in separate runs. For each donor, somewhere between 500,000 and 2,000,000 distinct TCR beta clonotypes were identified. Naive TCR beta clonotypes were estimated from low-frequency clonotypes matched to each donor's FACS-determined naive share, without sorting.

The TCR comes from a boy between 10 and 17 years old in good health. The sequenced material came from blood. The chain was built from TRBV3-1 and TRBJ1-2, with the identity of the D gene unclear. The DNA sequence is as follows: TGTGCCAGCAGCCGTGGGGAGGAATATGGTTACACCTTC. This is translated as CASSRGEEYGYTF.